This TCR beta chain was found in a study of shared clonotypes between healthy human individuals. Study-level points and caveats: Depth was large, yet rarefaction showed that sorted-subset sequencing was incomplete. Genetic and exposure-history diversity was limited by the small donor number.

The table came from immunoSEQ multiplex PCR; TCRdb's copy has only in-frame clones and leaves some out. Seen here are about a million clones, approximately 80% observed once, and the top ten hold more than 0.85%. Remarks on this clone: No antigen is known for it.

Donors were healthy HIV-negative adults without recently reported acute infections or vaccinations. This CDR3 has 16 amino acids. Per the germline V gene, CDR1 is SGHNT and CDR2 is YYREEE (reference sequence). Trimming removed 4 bases at V and 6 bases at J, with 23 bases between. The sequenced material came from memory CD4+ T cells from PBMCs. Documented subset: CD45RA-negative fraction. The TCR sequence derives from a man younger than 30 in good health. Some clones in this sample may be carry-over from other donors' samples. The chain joins TRBV5-4 to TRBJ2-7; the D gene is possibly TRBD2 (5 bases). The CDR3 sequence: CASSPRWETTASEQYF. CDR3 in DNA: TGTGCCAGCAGCCCCCGCTGGGAGACTACGGCTTCCGAGCAGTACTTC.